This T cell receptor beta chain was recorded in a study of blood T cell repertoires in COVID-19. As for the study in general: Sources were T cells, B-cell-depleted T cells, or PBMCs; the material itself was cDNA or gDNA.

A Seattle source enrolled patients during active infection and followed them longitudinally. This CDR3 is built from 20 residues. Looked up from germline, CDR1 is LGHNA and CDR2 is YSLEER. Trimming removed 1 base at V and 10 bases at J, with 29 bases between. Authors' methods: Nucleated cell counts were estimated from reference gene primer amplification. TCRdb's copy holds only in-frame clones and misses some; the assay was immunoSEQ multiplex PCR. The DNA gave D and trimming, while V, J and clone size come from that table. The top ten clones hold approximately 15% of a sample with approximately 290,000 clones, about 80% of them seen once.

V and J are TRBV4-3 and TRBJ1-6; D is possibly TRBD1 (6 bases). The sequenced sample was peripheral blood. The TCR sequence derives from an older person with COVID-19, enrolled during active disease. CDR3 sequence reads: CASSQAYLPLLQGLYSPLHF. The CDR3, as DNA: TGCGCCAGCAGCCAAGCCTACCTCCCGCTGTTACAGGGTCTATACTCACCCCTCCACTTT.